The next 10 T cell receptor beta chains were all read from a single sample in a study of regulatory T cells in long-lasting Graves disease. The time point is: persistent/refractory GD, antithyroid drugs over 5 years with positive TRAb. PBMCs provided the RNA from which the TCR library was made. With iRepertoire HTBI primers and Arm-PCR of CDR3 regions, TCR beta libraries were built. MiXCR was run by TCRdb on the multiplex PCR reads, yielding one entry per CDR3 protein. Of almost 350,000 distinct CDR3 sequences listed, 15% to 20% were seen once; the top ten hold over 25%. This sample comprised peripheral blood mononuclear cells (PBMCs), obtained when the disease was refractory, from a patient treated with antithyroid drugs. The receptors shown here come from a female donor with Graves disease.

This clonotype occurred many times. This chain connects TRBV5-6 to TRBJ1-2, with D maybe TRBD1 (5 bases). The CDR3 covers 15 residues. The V and J ends lost 0 bases and 0 bases respectively, with 9 bases between them. Germline CDR1 is SGHDT and CDR2 is YYEEEE. The CDR3 loop is CASSLGGRANYGYTF. CDR3 coding DNA: TGTGCCAGCAGCTTGGGGGGGAGAGCTAACTATGGCTACACCTTC. Looking up the rest from reference TRBV5-6 and TRBJ1-2 gives the full variable domain: DAGVTQSPTHLIKTRGQQVTLRCSPKSGHDTVSWYQQALGQGPQFIFQYYEEEERQRGNFPDRFSGHQFPNYSSELNVNALLLGDSALYLCASSLGGRANYGYTFGSGTRLTVV.

In this sample, this clonotype turned up a few times. The chain uses TRBV4-1 and TRBJ2-5; 7 nucleotides line up with TRBD1. Unmatched junction bases numbered 7, after V lost 0 bases and J lost 9 bases. CDR3 length: 14 amino acids. Germline CDR1 is MGHRA and CDR2 is YSYEKL. This CDR3 is CASSQEQGIGAQYF. The DNA for the CDR3 is TGCGCCAGCAGCCAAGAACAGGGGATTGGGGCCCAGTACTTC.

This clonotype was recorded many times. The chain employs TRBV24-1 and TRBJ1-2; no reliable D call. Germline V gene data show CDR1 as KGHDR and CDR2 as SFDVKD. This CDR3 region has 11 residues. Trimming stripped 12 bases from V and 1 base from J, with 8 bases between. Here the CDR3 DNA reads TGTGCCGTCGGGGATAACTATGGCTACACCTTC. This translates into CAVGDNYGYTF.

This clonotype was recorded at least ten times. DNA for the CDR3: TGTGCCAGCAGTTTACAGGGAAGCCATGGCTACACCTTC. This codes for CASSLQGSHGYTF. The gene calls are TRBV12-3 or TRBV12-4 and TRBJ1-2, with D maybe TRBD1 (5 bases). This CDR3 contains 13 residues. Trimming removed 2 bases at V and 6 bases at J, with 10 bases between.

This clonotype appeared many times. The chain employs TRBV6-1 and TRBJ2-2; no firm D call. The germline V gene encodes CDR1 MNHNS and CDR2 SASEGT. This CDR3 region has 16 residues. V lost 6 bases and J lost 4, with 18 bases in between. In DNA form, the CDR3 reads TGTGCCAGCAGAGCGAATGTGAAGGTGCTCACCGGGGAGCTGTTTTTT. It translates to CASRANVKVLTGELFF.

The sample holds many counts of this clonotype. The chain recombines TRBV28 with TRBJ2-7; 8 nucleotides line up with TRBD2. The CDR3 is made up of 16 amino acids. From germline, CDR1 is MDHEN and CDR2 SYDVKM. The V segment lost 7 bases and the J segment 0 bases; nucleotides outside the gene matches: 11. This chain's CDR3 is CASIPLAASDSYEQYF. CDR3 bases: TGTGCCAGCATCCCACTAGCGGCCTCCGACTCCTACGAGCAGTACTTC.

The V and J genes are TRBV20-1 and TRBJ2-2, with 9 bases fitting TRBD2. CDR3 length: 16 residues. The V and J ends lost 1 base and 0 bases, in that order; junction bases with no gene match: 3. The germline gives CDR1 DFQATT, CDR2 SNEGSKA (reference sequence). The CDR3 is CSARVAGVTNTGELFF. The CDR3 DNA follows: TGCAGTGCTAGAGTAGCGGGAGTGACGAACACCGGGGAGCTGTTTTTT.

This clonotype was seen a handful of times. The germline gene is not matched at one end of the junction; a read error may be the cause. The rearrangement joins TRBV30 to TRBJ2-2; TRBD1 agrees at 11 bases. The CDR3 contains 15 residues. CDR1 is GTSNPN, CDR2 SVGIG, per germline (reference sequence). The CDR3 bases are TGTGCCCGGAGCCGGGACAGGGGGACGACCGGGGAGCTGTTTTTT. This sequence encodes CARSRDRGTTGELFF.

In regard to this clonotype: A read error may explain this, as a much larger clone is one base away. The chain is built from TRBV12-3 or TRBV12-4 and TRBJ2-2; perhaps TRBD2 as D (6 bases). The V and J ends lost 2 bases and 1 base respectively, with 14 bases between them. This CDR3 has 17 residues. This chain's CDR3 is CASSLLGGTQNTGELFF. Here the CDR3 DNA reads TGTGCCAGCAGTTTACTCGGGGGAACCCAGAACACCGGGGAGCTGTTTTTT.

In this sample, this clonotype turned up many times. The chain joins TRBV28 to TRBJ1-2; 8 positions agree with TRBD1. The junction had 17 bases not matched to a gene; V was cut back by 6 bases and J by 5 bases. Germline CDR1 MDHEN, CDR2 SYDVKM. The CDR3 spans 17 residues. The DNA of the CDR3 is TGTGCCAGCAGGACAGTGGCAGGGGGCCCCTATCCTTATGGCTACACCTTC. Translated, it gives CASRTVAGGPYPYGYTF.